These 18 T cell receptor beta chains came from one sample sequenced in a study of blood T cell repertoires in COVID-19. Produced via immunoSEQ multiplex PCR; TCRdb's table is partial and in-frame only. The sample holds approximately 190,000 clones, 80% seen once. Sequencing was carried out using peripheral blood. Every receptor here comes from a man aged 60 to 75 with acute or convalescent COVID-19.

This clone occurred a few times. This sequence joins TRBV25-1 and TRBJ1-6, with 8 nucleotides matching TRBD1. From germline, CDR1 is MGHDK and CDR2 SYGVNS. The CDR3 is made up of 17 amino acids. The junction had 9 bases not matched to a gene; V was cut back by 3 bases and J by 5 bases. The CDR3, as DNA: TGTGCCAGCAGTGACCGGACAGGGTCCTATGATAATTCACCCCTCCACTTT. This codes for CASSDRTGSYDNSPLHF.

The CDR3 nucleotides are TGCGCCAGCACACCAATCAGGGGCCCATTGGAAAAACTGTTTTTT. Translated, it gives CASTPIRGPLEKLFF. The chain has TRBV23-1 and TRBJ1-4; a possible D gene is TRBD1 (6 bases). TRBV23-1 is known as an ORF, though its function is uncertain. The CDR3 runs 15 residues. V shed 7 bases and J shed 8 bases, with 20 bases lying between them.

This chain joins TRBV6-1 and TRBJ2-6; D is unresolved. Germline CDR1 reads MNHNS; CDR2 reads SASEGT. The CDR3 extends over 12 amino acids. Trimming removed 10 bases from V and 2 bases from J, with 6 bases in between. CDR3 nucleotides: TGTGCCACCCTAGCTGGGGCCAACGTCCTGACTTTC. Translating it yields CATLAGANVLTF.

This clone was counted once. This chain links TRBV9 with TRBJ1-2; unclear D gene. Per germline, CDR1 SGDLS and CDR2 YYNGEE. The CDR3 loop spans 16 amino acids. V lost 0 bases to trimming and J lost 7 bases, with 19 bases between them. The CDR3 region has the DNA TGTGCCAGCAGCGTAGCTAGGACGGGATGGACGAGTGGCTACACCTTC. It translates to CASSVARTGWTSGYTF.

V is TRBV21-1 and J is TRBJ2-2; the tabulated D call, TRBD1, remains unverified against the DNA. TRBV21-1 corresponds to a pseudogene. This CDR3 contains 17 residues. CDR3 nucleotides: TGTGCCAGCAGCCGTTGTTCCGGGACAAAAGACACCGGGGAGCTGTTTTTT. This sequence encodes CASSRCSGTKDTGELFF.

The V call is TRBV4-1, the J call TRBJ2-4; D is unresolved. Looked up from germline, CDR1 is MGHRA and CDR2 is YSYEKL. The V gene lost 0 bases and the J gene lost 3 bases, with 15 bases spanning the gap. CDR3 size: 17 residues. The CDR3, as DNA: TGCGCCAGCAGCCAAGATACGTTGGGTGGCGGCAAAAACATTCAGTACTTC. It translates to CASSQDTLGGGKNIQYF.

The V and J genes are TRBV11-3 and TRBJ2-1, with 13 bases fitting TRBD2. In germline, CDR1 is SGHNT, CDR2 YENEEA. The CDR3 runs to 16 residues. The J segment lost 10 bases and the V segment lost 2 bases, leaving 8 bases of the junction unmatched. This CDR3 reads CASSLFTSGGAGEQFF. CDR3 bases: TGTGCCAGCAGCTTATTCACTAGCGGGGGGGCCGGGGAGCAGTTCTTC.

This chain connects TRBV7-2 to TRBJ2-1; 8 bases are shared with TRBD2. V lost 8 bases to trimming and J lost 1 base; unmatched junction nucleotides: 10. CDR3 length: 16 residues. CDR1 is SGHTA, CDR2 FQGNSA, per germline. The CDR3 DNA sequence: TGTGCCAGCGCCACGAGGGCTAGCGGGTCCTACAATGAGCAGTTCTTC. Its protein is CASATRASGSYNEQFF.

The J gene is TRBJ2-7, the V gene TRBV3-1 (or the pseudogene TRBV3-2); the match to TRBD2 covers 14 bases. Germline CDR1 LGHDT, CDR2 YNNKEL (reference sequence). This CDR3 has 16 residues. Unmatched junction bases numbered 4, after V lost 6 bases and J lost 0 bases. The CDR3, as DNA: TGTGCCAGCAGTCGGACTAGCGGGGGGTTCTCCTACGAGCAGTACTTC. The encoded protein is CASSRTSGGFSYEQYF.

Only one count was recorded for this clone. The J gene is TRBJ2-1, the V gene TRBV4-3; 9 bases map to TRBD2. The germline V gene encodes CDR1 LGHNA and CDR2 YSLEER. CDR3 length: 15 residues. V dropped 1 base and J dropped 8; count of bases not matched to a gene: 6. CDR3 sequence (DNA): TGCGCCAGCAGCCAAGTAATTAGCGGGGGTCATGAGCAGTTCTTC. Protein product: CASSQVISGGHEQFF.

Only one count was recorded for this clone. The chain carries TRBV3-1 (or the pseudogene TRBV3-2) and TRBJ1-2, with TRBD1 matching over 9 bases. Germline V gene lookup returns CDR1 LGHDT and CDR2 YNNKEL (reference sequence). The CDR3 runs 12 residues. Losses at the gene ends were 5 bases for V and 6 bases for J; bases not matched to a gene: 1. CDR3 DNA sequence: TGTGCCAGCAGCGGGGACAGGGATGGCTACACCTTC. It translates to CASSGDRDGYTF.

The chain is built from TRBV2 and TRBJ2-3; 8 bases fit TRBD2. CDR1 SNHLY and CDR2 FYNNEI come from the germline V gene. The CDR3 loop spans 15 amino acids. J was trimmed by 2 bases and V by 4 bases; bases with no gene match: 5. DNA for the CDR3: TGTGCCAGCAGTGGAACTAGCGGATCCACAGATACGCAGTATTTT. It translates to CASSGTSGSTDTQYF.

V and J are TRBV7-9 and TRBJ1-1, with no clear D. Trimming removed 1 base at V and 6 bases at J, with 15 bases between. Germline lookup yields CDR1 SEHNR and CDR2 FQNEAQ (reference sequence). The length of the CDR3 is 15 residues. The CDR3 nucleotides are TGTGCCAGCAGCTTAGAGCTCGGGGTTCCCTCTGAAGCTTTCTTT. Residues: CASSLELGVPSEAFF.

The CDR3 DNA reads TGTGCCAGCTCACTAAGCTTGTCAGGGGGGAACACTGAAGCTTTCTTT. Protein: CASSLSLSGGNTEAFF. The chain recombines TRBV18 with TRBJ1-1, with 7 bases identical to TRBD1. The germline CDR1 and CDR2 sequences are KGHSH and LQKENI. There are 16 residues in the CDR3. V shed 4 bases and J 1 base; nucleotides not matched to a gene: 9.

The chain combines TRBV6-6 with TRBJ2-1; maybe TRBD2 (6 bases). Trimming removed 2 bases at V and 2 bases at J, with 10 bases between. CDR1 is MNHNY and CDR2 is SVGAGI in the germline V gene (reference sequence). This CDR3 has 15 amino acids. CDR3 protein: CASSYPGVTYNEQFF. The CDR3 bases are TGTGCCAGCAGTTACCCGGGGGTCACCTACAATGAGCAGTTCTTC.

The gene calls are TRBV5-6 and TRBJ1-1; D possibly corresponds to TRBD1 (5 bases). The CDR3 spans 14 residues. The germline V gene encodes CDR1 SGHDT and CDR2 YYEEEE. V dropped 6 bases and J dropped 1 base, with 13 bases sitting between them. CDR3 amino acids: CASNRRGPNTEAFF. CDR3 sequence (DNA): TGTGCCAGCAACCGAAGGGGCCCGAACACTGAAGCTTTCTTT.

This chain uses TRBV7-8 with TRBJ1-6; D unresolved. Deletions cut 1 base from V and 7 bases from J, with 11 bases between. This CDR3 is 15 amino acids long. Germline CDR1 SGHVS, CDR2 FQNEAQ. This CDR3 is CASSLVGGGNSPLHF. CDR3 DNA sequence: TGTGCCAGCAGCTTAGTGGGTGGCGGGAATTCACCCCTCCACTTT. Full variable domain (remainder filled in from reference TRBV7-8 and TRBJ1-6): GAGVSQSPRYKVAKRGQDVALRCDPISGHVSLFWYQQALGQGPEFLTYFQNEAQLDKSGLPSDRFFAERPEGSVSTLKIQRTQQEDSAVYLCASSLVGGGNSPLHFGNGTRLTVT.

This clone was found a few times. The chain has TRBV6-5 and TRBJ1-1, with 7 nucleotides matching TRBD1. After removal of 8 bases from V and 4 bases from J, the junction contained 10 bases not matched to a gene. Germline V gives CDR1 MNHEY, CDR2 SVGAGI. The CDR3 runs to 14 residues. CDR3 amino acids: CASSTGALVTEAFF. In nucleotides, the CDR3 is TGTGCCAGCTCCACAGGGGCACTCGTCACTGAAGCTTTCTTT.